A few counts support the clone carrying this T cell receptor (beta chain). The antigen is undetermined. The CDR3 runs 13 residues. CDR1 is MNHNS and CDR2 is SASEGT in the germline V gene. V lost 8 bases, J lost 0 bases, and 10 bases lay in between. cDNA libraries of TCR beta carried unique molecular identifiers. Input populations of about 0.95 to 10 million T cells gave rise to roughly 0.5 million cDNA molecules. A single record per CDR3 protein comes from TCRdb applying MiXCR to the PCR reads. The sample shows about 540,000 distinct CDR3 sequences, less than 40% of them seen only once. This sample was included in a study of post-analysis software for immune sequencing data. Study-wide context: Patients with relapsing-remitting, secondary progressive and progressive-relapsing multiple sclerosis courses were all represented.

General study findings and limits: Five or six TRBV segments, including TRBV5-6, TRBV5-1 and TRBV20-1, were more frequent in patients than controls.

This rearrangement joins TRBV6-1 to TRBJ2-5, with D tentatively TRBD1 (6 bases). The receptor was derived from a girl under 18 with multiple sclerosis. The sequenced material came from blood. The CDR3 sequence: CASPGENQETQYF. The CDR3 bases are TGTGCCAGCCCAGGGGAAAACCAAGAGACCCAGTACTTC.